One sample yielded the 9 T cell receptor beta chains listed below, sequenced in a study of T cells in Graves' hyperthyroidism and ophthalmopathy. RNA transcripts provided the source from which TCR beta CDR3 regions were amplified. The TCR CDR3 first-round RT-PCR relied on the HTBI primer set. One entry per CDR3 protein, called by TCRdb with MiXCR from the multiplex PCR reads. The sample comprises about 620,000 distinct CDR3 sequences, roughly 16% of which are singletons, and 3.5% to 4% rests with the top ten. The source material was blood. The receptors were sampled from a woman younger than 45 with Graves' hyperthyroidism.

This clonotype was counted ten times or more. The chain recombines TRBV20-1 with TRBJ2-7, with 10 bases lining up with TRBD2. V lost 4 bases and J lost 2; bases outside the gene matches: 5. Germline V gene lookup returns CDR1 DFQATT and CDR2 SNEGSKA (reference sequence). This CDR3 has 14 amino acids. CDR3 nucleotides: TGCAGTGCTATCACTAGCGGGATACCCTACGAGCAGTACTTC. Translating gives CSAITSGIPYEQYF.

The sample holds a few counts of this clonotype. One end of the junction does not line up with germline, which may come from a read error. The gene calls are TRBV7-3 and TRBJ2-1, with D possibly being TRBD2 (5 bases). This CDR3 spans 13 amino acids. From germline, CDR1 is SGHTA and CDR2 FQGTGA. For the CDR3, the DNA is TGTGCCGGCAGCTTAAGAGCGGAGTATGAGCAGTTCTTC. Protein sequence: CAGSLRAEYEQFF. The whole variable domain, filled in from reference TRBV7-3 and TRBJ2-1, reads GAGVSQTPSNKVTEKGKYVELRCDPISGHTALYWYRQSLGQGPEFLIYFQGTGAADDSGLPNDRFFAVRPEGSVSTLKIQRTERGDSAVYLCAGSLRAEYEQFFGPGTRLTVL.

The chain combines TRBV4-3 with TRBJ2-3; the match to TRBD2 covers 7 bases. This CDR3 is 15 amino acids long. Germline lookup yields CDR1 LGHNA and CDR2 YSLEER. V was clipped by 1 base and J by 1 base; unmatched bases: 2. CDR3 bases: TGCGCCAGCAGCCAAGGGGGGGGACGCACAGATACGCAGTATTTT. Its protein product is CASSQGGGRTDTQYF.

In its sample, this clonotype was seen many times. The rearrangement joins TRBV11-2 to TRBJ2-1; 10 bases are a match to TRBD1. With V trimmed by 6 bases and J by 3 bases, 17 bases remained unmatched. Per germline, CDR1 SGHAT and CDR2 FQNNGV. The CDR3 has 19 amino acids. CDR3 in amino acids: CASSPTQTGTGEDYNEQFF. CDR3 coding DNA: TGTGCCAGCAGTCCAACACAGACCGGGACAGGGGAAGACTACAATGAGCAGTTCTTC.

This clonotype showed up many times. This chain joins TRBV5-5 and TRBJ2-5; the match to TRBD2 covers 14 bases. The V segment lost 3 bases and the J segment 2 bases; nucleotides outside the gene matches: 6. From germline, CDR1 is SGHKS and CDR2 YYEKEE (reference sequence). This CDR3 is built from 17 residues. CDR3 in DNA: TGTGCCAGCAGCTCAACCAGGACTAGCGGGAGGCAAGAGACCCAGTACTTC. It specifies CASSSTRTSGRQETQYF.

This clonotype was seen a few times. The J gene is TRBJ2-7, the V gene TRBV27; D gene ambiguous. Germline V gene sequence: CDR1 MNHEY, CDR2 SMNVEV (reference sequence). CDR3 length: 16 amino acids. The ends were cut back, 2 bases at V and 5 bases at J, with 19 bases in the middle. The CDR3 loop reads CASSLSVNLGVHEQYF. The CDR3 DNA reads TGTGCCAGCAGTTTAAGCGTAAATTTGGGCGTCCACGAGCAGTACTTC.

This clonotype was detected many times. The rearrangement joins TRBV6-1 to TRBJ1-2; the D gene is possibly TRBD1 (5 bases). The V end lost 0 bases, the J end lost 4 bases, and 15 bases lay between the germline ends. This CDR3 comprises 16 residues. Germline V gene sequence: CDR1 MNHNS, CDR2 SASEGT. CDR3 DNA: TGTGCCAGCAGTGAAGCGCTTTGGGAGACAGTCTATGGCTACACCTTC. Amino acids: CASSEALWETVYGYTF.

This clonotype came up many times. The chain joins TRBV12-3 or TRBV12-4 to TRBJ2-7; D may be TRBD1 (6 bases). The CDR3 is 13 amino acids. V shed 6 bases and J shed 4 bases, with 13 bases lying between them. The CDR3 DNA is TGTGCCAGCAGGTCGGACAGAGGATACGAGCAGTACTTC. This sequence encodes CASRSDRGYEQYF.

The V call is TRBV27, the J call TRBJ1-1; maybe TRBD1 (5 bases). V lost 2 bases to trimming and J lost 0 bases, with 10 bases between them. The CDR3 totals 15 residues. Germline V gene lookup returns CDR1 MNHEY and CDR2 SMNVEV (reference sequence). The CDR3 is CASSLRQSMNTEAFF. The CDR3 DNA sequence: TGTGCCAGCAGTTTAAGACAGAGCATGAACACTGAAGCTTTCTTT.